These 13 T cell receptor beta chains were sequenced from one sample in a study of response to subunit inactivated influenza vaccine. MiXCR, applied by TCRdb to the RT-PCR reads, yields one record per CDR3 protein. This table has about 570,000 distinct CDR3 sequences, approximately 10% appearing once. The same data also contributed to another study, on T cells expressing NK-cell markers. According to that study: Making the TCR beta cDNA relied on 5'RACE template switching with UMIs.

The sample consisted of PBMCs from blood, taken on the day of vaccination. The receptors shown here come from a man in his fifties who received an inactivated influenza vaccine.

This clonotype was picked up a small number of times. CDR3 nucleotides: TGTGCCAGCAGCCCAATAACACGACCGAATAACTATGGCTACACCTTC. Protein: CASSPITRPNNYGYTF. The V and J genes are TRBV4-2 and TRBJ1-2; D gene unclear. V was shortened by 4 bases and J by 1 base, with 16 bases between the two germline ends. This CDR3 region has 16 residues. Germline values: CDR1 LGHNA, CDR2 YNFKEQ.

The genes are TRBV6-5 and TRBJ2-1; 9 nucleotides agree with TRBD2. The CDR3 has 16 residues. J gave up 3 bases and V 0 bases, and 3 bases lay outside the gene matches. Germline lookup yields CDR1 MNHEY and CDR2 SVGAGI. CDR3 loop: CASSYSKRGVYNEQFF. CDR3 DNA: TGTGCCAGCAGTTACTCGAAGCGGGGGGTCTACAATGAGCAGTTCTTC.

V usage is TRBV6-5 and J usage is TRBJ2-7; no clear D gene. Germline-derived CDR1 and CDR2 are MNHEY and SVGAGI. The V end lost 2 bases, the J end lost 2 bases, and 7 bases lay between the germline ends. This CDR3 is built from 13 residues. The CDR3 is CASSYGSTYEQYF. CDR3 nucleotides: TGTGCCAGCAGTTACGGGTCAACCTACGAGCAGTACTTC.

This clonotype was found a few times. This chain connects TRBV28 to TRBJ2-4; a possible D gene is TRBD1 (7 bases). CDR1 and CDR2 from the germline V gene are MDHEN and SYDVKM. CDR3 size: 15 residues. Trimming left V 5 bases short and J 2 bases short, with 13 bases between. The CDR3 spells CASSRGTVTKNIQYF. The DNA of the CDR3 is TGTGCCAGCAGTCGGGGGACAGTAACCAAAAACATTCAGTACTTC.

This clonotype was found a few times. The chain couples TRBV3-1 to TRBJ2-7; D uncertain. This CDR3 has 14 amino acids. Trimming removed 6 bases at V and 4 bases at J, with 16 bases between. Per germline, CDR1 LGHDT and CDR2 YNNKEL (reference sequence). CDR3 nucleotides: TGTGCCAGCAGAGGCGACTTCCCGGGTTACGAGCAGTACTTC. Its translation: CASRGDFPGYEQYF.

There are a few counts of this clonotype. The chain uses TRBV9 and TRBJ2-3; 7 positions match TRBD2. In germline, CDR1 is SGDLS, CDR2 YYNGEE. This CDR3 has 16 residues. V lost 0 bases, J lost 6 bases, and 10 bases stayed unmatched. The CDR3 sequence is CASSVATAGPTDTQYF. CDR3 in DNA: TGTGCCAGCAGCGTAGCTACAGCGGGGCCCACGGATACGCAGTATTTT.

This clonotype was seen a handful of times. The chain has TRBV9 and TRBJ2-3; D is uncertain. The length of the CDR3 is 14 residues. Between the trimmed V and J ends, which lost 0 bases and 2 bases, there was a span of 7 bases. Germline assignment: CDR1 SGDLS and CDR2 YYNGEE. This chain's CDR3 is CASSVAGFTDTQYF. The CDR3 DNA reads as TGTGCCAGCAGCGTAGCAGGCTTCACAGATACGCAGTATTTT.

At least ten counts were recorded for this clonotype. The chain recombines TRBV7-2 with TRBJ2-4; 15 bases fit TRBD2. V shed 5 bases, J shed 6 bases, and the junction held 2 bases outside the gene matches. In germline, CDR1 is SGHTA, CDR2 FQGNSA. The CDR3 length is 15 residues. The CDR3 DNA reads TGTGCCAGCAGCCCGGGACTAGCGGGGGGAAACATTCAGTACTTC. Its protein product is CASSPGLAGGNIQYF.

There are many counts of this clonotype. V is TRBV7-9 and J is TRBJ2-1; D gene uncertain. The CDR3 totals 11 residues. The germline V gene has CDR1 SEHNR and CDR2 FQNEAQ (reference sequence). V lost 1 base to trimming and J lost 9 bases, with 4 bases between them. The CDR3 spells CASSLGSEQFF. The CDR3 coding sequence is TGTGCCAGCAGCTTAGGAAGTGAGCAGTTCTTC.

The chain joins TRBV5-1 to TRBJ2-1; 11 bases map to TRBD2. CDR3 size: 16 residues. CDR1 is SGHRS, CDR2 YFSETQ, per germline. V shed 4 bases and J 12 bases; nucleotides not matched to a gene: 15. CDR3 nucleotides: TGCGCCAGCAGCCGGGACCGACTAGCGGGAATAGCCGGGCAGTTCTTC. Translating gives CASSRDRLAGIAGQFF.

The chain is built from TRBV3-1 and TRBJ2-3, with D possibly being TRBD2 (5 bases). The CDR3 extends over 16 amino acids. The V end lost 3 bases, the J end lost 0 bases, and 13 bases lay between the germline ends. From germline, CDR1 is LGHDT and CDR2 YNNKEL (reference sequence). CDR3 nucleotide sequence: TGTGCCAGCAGCCATCTTACCGGGGTGAGCACAGATACGCAGTATTTT. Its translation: CASSHLTGVSTDTQYF.

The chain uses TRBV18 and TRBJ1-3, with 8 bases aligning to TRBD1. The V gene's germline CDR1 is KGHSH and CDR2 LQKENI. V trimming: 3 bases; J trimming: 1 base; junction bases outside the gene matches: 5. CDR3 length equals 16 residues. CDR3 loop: CASSPTGDVSGNTIYF. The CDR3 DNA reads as TGTGCCAGCTCACCGACAGGGGATGTATCTGGAAACACCATATATTTT.

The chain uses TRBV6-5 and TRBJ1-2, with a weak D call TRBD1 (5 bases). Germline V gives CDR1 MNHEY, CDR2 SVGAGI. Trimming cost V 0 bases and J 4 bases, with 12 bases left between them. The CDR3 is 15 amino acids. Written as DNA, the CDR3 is TGTGCCAGCAGTTACTCTCAGGGAAGAGGCTATGGCTACACCTTC. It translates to CASSYSQGRGYGYTF.